This entry lists 30 T cell receptor beta chains sequenced from one sample in a study of early T cells in non-severe SARS-CoV-2 infection. One entry per CDR3 protein, called by TCRdb with MiXCR from the 5' RACE reads. The sample lists about 25,000 distinct CDR3 sequences; approximately 4% were seen once. The sequencing input was whole blood. The source is an adult who was a healthcare worker with PCR-confirmed SARS-CoV-2 infection or an uninfected control (not recorded which).

This clonotype is labeled as medium-sized (0.01 to 0.1%). The chain links TRBV28 to TRBJ1-5, with TRBD1 matching 7 bases. Trimming cost V 4 bases and J 4 bases; bases outside gene matches: 13. This CDR3 has 17 amino acids. CDR1 and CDR2 from the germline V gene are MDHEN and SYDVKM. The CDR3: CASSSADRVFGNQPQHF. Here the CDR3 DNA reads TGTGCCAGCAGTTCGGCAGACAGGGTATTTGGTAATCAGCCCCAGCATTTT.

In its sample, this clonotype was seen many times. This chain connects TRBV4-3 to TRBJ2-7; D gene ambiguous. Germline V lookup: CDR1 LGHNA, CDR2 YSLEER. The V end lost 1 base, the J end lost 3 bases, and 10 bases lay between the germline ends. This CDR3 region has 14 residues. In DNA, the CDR3 is TGCGCCAGCAGCCAAGCGATCACAGACTACGAGCAGTACTTC. Protein sequence: CASSQAITDYEQYF.

The sample holds one count of this clonotype. The J gene is TRBJ2-5, the V gene TRBV7-2; D is undetermined. The V end was cut by 5 bases, the J end by 5 bases, with 9 bases between. The CDR3 runs 12 residues. CDR1 and CDR2 from the germline V gene are SGHTA and FQGNSA. The CDR3 DNA follows: TGTGCCAGCAGCCCCCCTTCGGAGACCCAGTACTTC. Translating it yields CASSPPSETQYF.

This clonotype appeared many times. The V call is TRBV29-1, the J call TRBJ1-2, with 7 nucleotides matching TRBD1. Trimming at V came to 7 bases and at J to 2 bases, leaving 7 bases not matched to a gene. Germline-derived CDR1 and CDR2 are SQVTM and ANQGSEA. The CDR3 length is 13 residues. This CDR3 is CSARDSTNYGYTF. CDR3 nucleotides: TGCAGCGCCCGGGACAGTACCAACTATGGCTACACCTTC.

This clonotype counts as medium-sized. The rearrangement joins TRBV29-1 to TRBJ2-7, with 8 bases lining up with TRBD1. The CDR3 extends over 13 amino acids. Germline-derived CDR1 and CDR2 are SQVTM and ANQGSEA. The ends lost 6 bases at V and 1 base at J; junction bases unmatched: 5. The CDR3 loop reads CSVETGVSYEQYF. The DNA of the CDR3 is TGCAGCGTCGAGACAGGGGTTTCCTACGAGCAGTACTTC.

V gene TRBV28 combines with J gene TRBJ2-3, with D perhaps matching TRBD2 (5 bases). The CDR3 spans 11 residues. From germline, CDR1 is MDHEN and CDR2 SYDVKM. Trimming stripped 6 bases from V and 10 bases from J, with 11 bases between. CDR3 sequence (DNA): TGTGCCAGCAGACTAGTTGGCGCGCAGTATTTT. It yields the protein CASRLVGAQYF.

The sample holds many counts of this clonotype. The chain joins TRBV10-2 to TRBJ1-2; no clear D gene. The CDR3 sequence is 12 residues long. Between the trimmed V and J ends, which lost 5 bases and 6 bases, there was a span of 10 bases. Per germline, CDR1 WSHSY and CDR2 SAAADI. The CDR3 sequence: CASSMVMDGYTF. The CDR3 DNA reads TGCGCCAGCAGTATGGTGATGGATGGCTACACCTTC.

This clonotype has ten or more counts. CDR3 sequence: CASSPSGYREYF. The CDR3 DNA follows: TGTGCCAGCAGCCCGTCAGGGTATAGGGAGTACTTC. The chain employs TRBV7-9 and TRBJ2-7; possible D gene TRBD1, 5 bases. Deletions cut 5 bases from V and 11 bases from J, with 16 bases between. This CDR3 spans 12 amino acids. The V gene's germline CDR1 is SEHNR and CDR2 FQNEAQ (reference sequence). The whole variable domain, remainder taken from reference TRBV7-9 and TRBJ2-7, is DTGVSQNPRHKITKRGQNVTFRCDPISEHNRLYWYRQTLGQGPEFLTYFQNEAQLEKSRLLSDRFSAERPKGSFSTLEIQRTEQGDSAMYLCASSPSGYREYFGPGTRLTVT.

This clonotype was recorded at least ten times. The V and J genes are TRBV5-1 and TRBJ1-1; D ambiguous. V was cut by 2 bases and J by 1 base, with 6 bases left in between. Germline-derived CDR1 and CDR2 are SGHRS and YFSETQ. The CDR3 has 13 residues. The chain's CDR3 is CASSFIENTEAFF. As DNA, the CDR3 is TGCGCCAGCAGCTTCATCGAGAACACTGAAGCTTTCTTT.

This clonotype was counted ten times or more. The V and J genes are TRBV9 and TRBJ2-7; 11 bases are a match to TRBD1. CDR3 length: 15 amino acids. The V and J ends lost 0 bases and 4 bases, in that order; junction bases with no gene match: 3. Germline-derived CDR1 and CDR2 are SGDLS and YYNGEE. DNA for the CDR3: TGTGCCAGCAGCGTAGGCGGGACAGGGGGGTACGAGCAGTACTTC. This translates into CASSVGGTGGYEQYF.

This clonotype was counted ten times or more. CDR3 bases: TGTGCCAGCAGTTTGGCAGGGGTGTCCCTAAATCAGCCCCAGCATTTT. Amino acid sequence: CASSLAGVSLNQPQHF. The chain combines TRBV28 with TRBJ1-5, with D possibly being TRBD1 (6 bases). The V end lost 3 bases, the J end lost 4 bases, and 16 bases lay between the germline ends. The length of the CDR3 is 16 residues. The germline V gene encodes CDR1 MDHEN and CDR2 SYDVKM.

In this sample, this clonotype turned up many times. The rearrangement uses TRBV18 and TRBJ1-2, with TRBD1 as a possible D gene (6 bases). Deletions cut 3 bases from V and 2 bases from J, with 13 bases between. CDR3 length equals 15 residues. Germline CDR1 and CDR2: KGHSH and LQKENI. CDR3 coding DNA: TGTGCCAGCTCACCCCCTAGGACAGCCAACTATGGCTACACCTTC. Translation gives CASSPPRTANYGYTF.

This clonotype was found many times. The J gene is TRBJ2-7, the V gene TRBV20-1, with D tentatively TRBD2 (5 bases). Trimming took off 6 bases at V and 4 bases at J, with 13 bases between the two ends. The CDR3 totals 12 residues. Per the germline V gene, CDR1 is DFQATT and CDR2 is SNEGSKA (reference sequence). The DNA of the CDR3 is TGCAGTGCCCCCCGAACGGGGTACGAGCAGTACTTC. Protein product: CSAPRTGYEQYF.

The sample holds many counts of this clonotype. V usage is TRBV7-2 and J usage is TRBJ2-1; no firm D call. The CDR3 length is 14 residues. Germline V lookup: CDR1 SGHTA, CDR2 FQGNSA. V dropped 3 bases and J dropped 0 bases, with 6 bases sitting between them. CDR3 nucleotide sequence: TGTGCCAGCAGCTTGGAGTTCTCCTACAATGAGCAGTTCTTC. This codes for CASSLEFSYNEQFF.

In this sample, this clonotype turned up many times. The CDR3 DNA is TGTGCCAGCAGCCCCACAGGGGGCGCGATGGGCGAGCAGTACTTC. Translating gives CASSPTGGAMGEQYF. The genes are TRBV7-9 and TRBJ2-7, with TRBD1 identical over 9 bases. Germline trimming cut 5 bases from V and 6 bases from J; bases unmatched to any gene: 11. Per germline, CDR1 SEHNR and CDR2 FQNEAQ (reference sequence). This CDR3 has 15 residues.

In its sample, this clonotype was seen many times. This sequence joins TRBV14 and TRBJ2-5; perhaps TRBD1 as D (5 bases). CDR1 SGHDN and CDR2 FVKESK come from the germline V gene. This CDR3 is built from 15 residues. V gave up 0 bases and J gave up 5 bases, with 13 bases separating them. The CDR3 DNA is TGTGCCAGCAGCCAAGAGTTAGGGGATTTGGAGACCCAGTACTTC. The encoded protein is CASSQELGDLETQYF.

This clonotype was counted many times. V is TRBV7-9 and J is TRBJ1-4, with no clear D. The CDR3 contains 11 residues. Germline CDR1 and CDR2: SEHNR and FQNEAQ (reference sequence). The V gene lost 8 bases and the J gene lost 7 bases, with 8 bases spanning the gap. CDR3 sequence: CASSHSEKLFF. Written as DNA, the CDR3 is TGTGCCAGCTCCCATTCTGAAAAACTGTTTTTT.

This clonotype showed up many times. The chain employs TRBV20-1 and TRBJ2-3; 7 positions match TRBD2. Germline V CDR1 and CDR2: DFQATT, SNEGSKA (reference sequence). The CDR3 contains 14 residues. V gave up 5 bases and J gave up 6 bases; unmatched junction bases: 11. The CDR3 nucleotides read TGCAGTGCTGGACTAGGGGTTTTGGATGATACGCAGTATTTT. It specifies CSAGLGVLDDTQYF.

This clonotype was observed a few times. The genes are TRBV5-1 and TRBJ2-2, with TRBD2 identical over 8 bases. V trimming: 1 base; J trimming: 6 bases; junction bases outside the gene matches: 5. The CDR3 consists of 15 residues. The germline V gene encodes CDR1 SGHRS and CDR2 YFSETQ. CDR3 in amino acids: CASSLWAGGSGELFF. In nucleotides, the CDR3 is TGCGCCAGCAGCTTGTGGGCGGGAGGATCCGGGGAGCTGTTTTTT.

In this sample, this clonotype turned up many times. The chain combines TRBV27 with TRBJ2-3; no reliable D call. V gave up 6 bases and J gave up 6 bases, with 13 bases separating them. CDR1 MNHEY and CDR2 SMNVEV come from the germline V gene (reference sequence). CDR3 size: 13 residues. The DNA of the CDR3 is TGTGCCAGCAGGGGCTTCCTTCGGGATACGCAGTATTTT. Amino acids: CASRGFLRDTQYF.

This clonotype was detected only once. V gene TRBV9 combines with J gene TRBJ2-1; TRBD2 agrees at 7 bases. The CDR3 is 16 amino acids. V shed 0 bases, J shed 4 bases, and the junction held 7 bases outside the gene matches. Looked up from germline, CDR1 is SGDLS and CDR2 is YYNGEE. Here the CDR3 DNA reads TGTGCCAGCAGCGTAGCTATGGCGGGAGCGTACAATGAGCAGTTCTTC. It encodes CASSVAMAGAYNEQFF.

The chain joins TRBV11-2 to TRBJ2-1; D remains unclear. V shed 4 bases and J shed 0 bases, with 19 bases lying between them. CDR3 length: 18 amino acids. Germline CDR1 and CDR2: SGHAT and FQNNGV. The CDR3 sequence: CASSSRLSLGVSYNEQFF. The CDR3, as DNA: TGTGCCAGCAGCTCCAGATTAAGTCTAGGTGTCTCCTACAATGAGCAGTTCTTC.

The V and J genes are TRBV20-1 and TRBJ2-2; a possible D gene is TRBD1 (5 bases). With 1 base removed from V and 7 bases from J, the gap between germline ends came to 13 bases. Per the germline V gene, CDR1 is DFQATT and CDR2 is SNEGSKA (reference sequence). The CDR3 length is 14 residues. The CDR3 coding sequence is TGCAGTGCTAGAGGCGGACACCTCGGCGGGGAGCTGTTTTTT. Translated: CSARGGHLGGELFF.

This clonotype is termed medium-sized. The chain has TRBV12-3 or TRBV12-4 and TRBJ2-7; D possibly corresponds to TRBD1 (6 bases). There are 14 residues in the CDR3. V was clipped by 6 bases and J by 3 bases, with 15 bases between them. The CDR3 here is CASRSLDSSYEQYF. The CDR3 nucleotides read TGTGCCAGCAGGTCCTTGGACAGCAGCTACGAGCAGTACTTC.

This clonotype showed up many times. The V and J genes are TRBV7-8 and TRBJ2-1; TRBD2 aligns across 11 bases. Germline V lookup: CDR1 SGHVS, CDR2 FQNEAQ. Trimming removed 5 bases from V and 6 bases from J; junction bases left unmatched: 6. This CDR3 has 15 residues. CDR3 protein: CASSHTSGSGNEQFF. CDR3 nucleotides: TGTGCCAGCAGCCACACTAGCGGGAGTGGCAATGAGCAGTTCTTC.

This clonotype appeared a few times. The chain combines TRBV7-9 with TRBJ2-3, with 7 bases fitting TRBD2. This CDR3 has 15 amino acids. Germline V gene data show CDR1 as SEHNR and CDR2 as FQNEAQ (reference sequence). V lost 2 bases, J lost 7 bases, and 9 bases stayed unmatched. The CDR3 loop reads CASSLRGSGVYTQYF. The CDR3 nucleotides are TGTGCCAGCAGCTTACGAGGAAGCGGGGTTTATACGCAGTATTTT.

This clonotype was recorded at least ten times. The CDR3 loop is CASSLFLAGVTDTQYF. The CDR3 DNA follows: TGCGCCAGCAGCTTGTTCCTAGCGGGAGTAACAGATACGCAGTATTTT. The chain employs TRBV5-1 and TRBJ2-3; 10 nucleotides align to TRBD2. The V gene's germline CDR1 is SGHRS and CDR2 YFSETQ. There are 16 residues in the CDR3. V gave up 1 base and J gave up 3 bases; unmatched junction bases: 5.

A few counts support this clonotype. This sequence joins TRBV10-3 and TRBJ1-1; 11 nucleotides match TRBD1. Losses at the gene ends were 6 bases for V and 4 bases for J; bases not matched to a gene: 7. There are 15 residues in the CDR3. Per germline, CDR1 ENHRY and CDR2 SYGVKD. The CDR3 DNA sequence: TGTGCCATCAGCCCGGGACAGGGGGTCATCACTGAAGCTTTCTTT. This encodes CAISPGQGVITEAFF.

This clonotype was seen at least ten times. The CDR3, as DNA: TGCAGTGCTAGCCCCCCTAGCGGGAGACTCAATGAGCAGTTCTTC. This codes for CSASPPSGRLNEQFF. The chain recombines TRBV20-1 with TRBJ2-1; 10 positions match TRBD2. The V segment lost 3 bases and the J segment 6 bases; nucleotides outside the gene matches: 8. The CDR3 has 15 amino acids. CDR1 and CDR2 (germline): DFQATT, SNEGSKA (reference sequence).

This clonotype showed up many times. The V and J genes are TRBV19 and TRBJ2-2; weak D call: TRBD1 (6 bases). V lost 7 bases to trimming and J lost 1 base, with 16 bases between them. The V gene's germline CDR1 is LNHDA and CDR2 SQIVND (reference sequence). The CDR3 has 16 residues. The CDR3 DNA reads as TGTGCCAGTACCCGAGCTGGACAGATGAACACCGGGGAGCTGTTTTTT. It codes for CASTRAGQMNTGELFF.